This T cell receptor (beta chain) was captured in a study of CD8 T cells in Susac syndrome. Germline assignment: CDR1 DFQATT and CDR2 SNEGSKA (reference sequence). The CDR3 length is 15 residues. The trim removed 0 bases at V and 6 bases at J, leaving 7 bases unmatched. Regarding the study as a whole: The study's TCR sequencing and HLA analysis drew on a certain number of individuals. That number was acknowledged as relatively small.

This clonotype was picked up one time. As yet, its antigen is unknown. RNA was extracted with the RNeasy kit, and a quantity of about 0.45 to 1 ug was reverse transcribed using random hexamers. The authors amplified TCR beta CDR3 across 54 Vbeta and 13 Jbeta using immunoSEQ multiplex PCR. One entry per CDR3 protein results from TCRdb running MiXCR on the immunoSEQ multiplex PCR reads. This sample has 130,000 to 150,000 distinct CDR3 sequences; roughly 94% occur once, and the top ten carry 0.07% to 0.1%. The sequenced sample was CD4+ T cells from PBMCs. This chain uses TRBV20-1 with TRBJ2-7; 11 bases are a match to TRBD2. This receptor was taken from a human donor in good health. CDR3 loop: CSARETGSGRGEQYF. CDR3 DNA: TGCAGTGCTAGAGAAACGGGTAGCGGGAGGGGCGAGCAGTACTTC.